This T cell receptor beta chain stems from a study of blood T cell repertoires in COVID-19. As for the study in general: Samples came from the United States, Italy and Spain, spanning acute and convalescent COVID-19. PBMCs, B-cell-depleted T cells, or T cells provided the cDNA or gDNA that made up the material.

Authors' data handling: Cell counts per sample came from amplifying reference gene primers. Repertoires were generated with immunoSEQ multiplex PCR, while TCRdb's copy carries only in-frame clones and drops some. V and J calls and clone size follow that table, whereas D and trimming were derived from the DNA. In the table there are approximately 73,000 clones, about 89% of which are singletons. The germline V gene has CDR1 SGHDT and CDR2 YYEEEE. This CDR3 contains 17 residues. The ends were cut back, 0 bases at V and 0 bases at J, with 13 bases in the middle. The receptor was isolated from a woman aged 55 to 70 with acute or convalescent COVID-19. The chain is built from TRBV5-6 and TRBJ1-5; D is unresolved. The specimen sequenced was peripheral blood. DNA of the CDR3: TGTGCCAGCAGCTTGGCCGGGAAAGGGTATAGCAATCAGCCCCAGCATTTT. It encodes CASSLAGKGYSNQPQHF. Drawing the rest from reference TRBV5-6 and TRBJ1-5, the complete variable domain is DAGVTQSPTHLIKTRGQQVTLRCSPKSGHDTVSWYQQALGQGPQFIFQYYEEEERQRGNFPDRFSGHQFPNYSSELNVNALLLGDSALYLCASSLAGKGYSNQPQHFGDGTRLSIL.